This is a list of T cell receptor beta chains from one sample in a study of Ad26.COV2.S vaccination and SARS-CoV-2 variants. Clones were read by immunoSEQ multiplex PCR, and TCRdb kept only the in-frame ones, dropping some. The table includes roughly 460,000 clones, around 89% detected once. This material consisted of peripheral blood, taken in a trial of Ad26.COV2.S vaccine versus placebo. The receptors come from a person between 18 and 59 years old who received the Ad26.COV2.S COVID-19 vaccine or a placebo. Both conserved end residues are part of each CDR3. The D gene is left open where the match is weak.

V gene: TRBV5-1
J gene: TRBJ2-7
D gene: NA
CDR3 DNA: TGCGCCAGCAGCTTGGAGGGCAGGGTTTCCTACGAGCAGTACTTC
CDR3 protein: CASSLEGRVSYEQYF

V gene: TRBV5-5
J gene: TRBJ2-7
D gene: TRBD2
CDR3 DNA: TGTGCCAGCAGCGGGATACAGGCGCGCCGGTCTACTAGCGGGAGTGTGGAGCAGTACTTC
CDR3 protein: CASSGIQARRSTSGSVEQYF

V gene: TRBV18
J gene: TRBJ2-7
D gene: TRBD1
CDR3 DNA: TGTGCCAGCTCACCACAGGCAGGGGGCGGCTACGAGCAGTACTTC
CDR3 protein: CASSPQAGGGYEQYF

V gene: TRBV4-1
J gene: TRBJ2-7
D gene: TRBD1
CDR3 DNA: TGCGCCAGCAGCCGTCCTCTAGGGGGCATCGCCTACGAGCAGTACTTC
CDR3 protein: CASSRPLGGIAYEQYF

V gene: TRBV3-1/TRBV3-2
J gene: TRBJ2-7
D gene: NA
CDR3 DNA: TGTGCCAGCAGACAAATGGGGCAGGGTAACTACGAGCAGTACTTC
CDR3 protein: CASRQMGQGNYEQYF

V gene: TRBV30
J gene: TRBJ1-2
D gene: NA
CDR3 DNA: TGTGCCTGGAGTGCGAAACAGGGCCTCTATGGCTACACCTTC
CDR3 protein: CAWSAKQGLYGYTF

V gene: TRBV28
J gene: TRBJ2-6
D gene: NA
CDR3 DNA: TGTGCCAGTGGATCCTACGGAATCTCTGGGGCCAACGTCCTGACTTTC
CDR3 protein: CASGSYGISGANVLTF

V gene: TRBV28
J gene: TRBJ2-7
D gene: NA
CDR3 DNA: TGTGCCAGCAGTTTACTTGCTCGCGAGCAGTACTTC
CDR3 protein: CASSLLAREQYF

V gene: TRBV7-9
J gene: TRBJ2-7
D gene: TRBD1
CDR3 DNA: TGTGCCAGCAGCCTGGGGGTAGGGGGCTTCAGCGAGCAGTACTTC
CDR3 protein: CASSLGVGGFSEQYF

V gene: TRBV6-6
J gene: TRBJ1-1
D gene: TRBD1
CDR3 DNA: TGTGCCAGCAGTTTTCCCGGGACAGGGATTGTAACTGAAGCTTTCTTT
CDR3 protein: CASSFPGTGIVTEAFF